This is a list of T cell receptor beta chains from one sample in a study of monozygotic twins with inflammatory bowel disease. TCRdb re-called the 5' RACE reads and shows each CDR3 protein once, DNA omitted. The sample has around 220,000 distinct CDR3 sequences. Sequenced material: blood. All receptors come from a human donor with ulcerative colitis or Crohn's disease, or a healthy co-twin of an affected twin (not recorded which). Both conserved end residues are part of each CDR3. Each record gives: V gene, J gene, CDR3 protein.

v_call: TRBV5-1; j_call: TRBJ2-1; cdr3_aa: CASSLVGGNYNEQFF
v_call: TRBV4-1; j_call: TRBJ2-3; cdr3_aa: CASTNSGGKEWRVPDTQYF
v_call: TRBV19; j_call: TRBJ2-2; cdr3_aa: CASTGDGELFF
v_call: TRBV4-2; j_call: TRBJ2-1; cdr3_aa: CASSQDTREGLQFF
v_call: TRBV10-3; j_call: TRBJ2-7; cdr3_aa: CAISEMDWRGAYEQYF
v_call: TRBV27; j_call: TRBJ2-5; cdr3_aa: CASSPFPGGRMETQYF
v_call: TRBV7-9; j_call: TRBJ2-4; cdr3_aa: CVSSLVASDMQYF
v_call: TRBV29-1; j_call: TRBJ2-7; cdr3_aa: CSVVGQGGRGYEQYF
v_call: TRBV29-1; j_call: TRBJ2-4; cdr3_aa: CSVEASGTGQYF
v_call: TRBV5-1; j_call: TRBJ1-1; cdr3_aa: CASSLELRTEAFF
v_call: TRBV6-1; j_call: TRBJ2-7; cdr3_aa: CASMHRDIRRVYF
v_call: TRBV5-6; j_call: TRBJ2-5; cdr3_aa: CASSLRDRGRKTQYF
v_call: TRBV3-1; j_call: TRBJ2-7; cdr3_aa: CASSHYTEDEQYF
v_call: TRBV7-6; j_call: TRBJ2-1; cdr3_aa: CASSLEGSSYNEQFF
v_call: TRBV5-1; j_call: TRBJ2-7; cdr3_aa: CASSSTPYEQYF
v_call: TRBV4-1; j_call: TRBJ1-1; cdr3_aa: CASSQETGGRGIIRTEAFF
v_call: TRBV7-2; j_call: TRBJ1-4; cdr3_aa: CASSPDRGRAEKLFF